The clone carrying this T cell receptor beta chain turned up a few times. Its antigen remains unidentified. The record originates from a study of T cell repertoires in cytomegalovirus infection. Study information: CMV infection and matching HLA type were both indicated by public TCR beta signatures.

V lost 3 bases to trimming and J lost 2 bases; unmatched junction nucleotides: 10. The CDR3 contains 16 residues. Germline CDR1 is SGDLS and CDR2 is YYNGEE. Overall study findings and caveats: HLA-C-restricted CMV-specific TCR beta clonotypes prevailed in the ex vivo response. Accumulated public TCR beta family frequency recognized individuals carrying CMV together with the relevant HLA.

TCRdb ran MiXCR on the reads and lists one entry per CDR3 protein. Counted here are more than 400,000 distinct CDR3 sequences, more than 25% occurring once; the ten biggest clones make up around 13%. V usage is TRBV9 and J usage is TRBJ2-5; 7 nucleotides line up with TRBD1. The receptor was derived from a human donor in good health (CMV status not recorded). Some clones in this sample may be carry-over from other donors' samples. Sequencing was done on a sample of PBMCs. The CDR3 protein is CASSGPGQSTQETQYF. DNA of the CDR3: TGTGCCAGCAGCGGCCCGGGACAGTCGACTCAAGAGACCCAGTACTTC.